A selection of T cell receptor beta chains follows, all from one sample in a study of early T cells in non-severe SARS-CoV-2 infection. TCRdb re-derived calls from the 5' RACE reads in MiXCR, one entry per CDR3 protein. This repertoire shows about 10,000 distinct CDR3 sequences, about 4.9% found once; its top ten account for about a tenth. Sequenced input: whole blood. The receptors stem from an adult who was a healthcare worker with PCR-confirmed SARS-CoV-2 infection or an uninfected control (not recorded which). Each CDR3 is given with its conserved first and last residue.

V | CDR3
TRBV4-3 | CASSQYPLRERSSYNEQFF
TRBV28 | CASGPPHHEYF
TRBV15 | CATSRPGLATFGTDTQYF
TRBV14 | CASSRLQETQYF
TRBV15 | CATSRDSLGGTDTQYF
TRBV3-1 | CASSRAYEQYF
TRBV25-1 | CASSQQGKGRGNTIYF
TRBV5-4 | CASSLLDRGGGELFF
TRBV6-1 | CASSVQAVVYEQYF
TRBV5-4 | CASSRDGNTIYF
TRBV6-1 | CASKNSETNEKLFF
TRBV6-1 | CASSVWAGEQYF
TRBV6-5 | CASRKPLAGMGDTQYF
TRBV20-1 | CSARPDRGLVSIQYF
TRBV20-1 | CSAPTSGGVYNEQFF
TRBV12-3/TRBV12-4 | CASGRGAGELFF
TRBV24-1 | CATSDPGQGRSGELFF
TRBV29-1 | CSVVGMGAYGYTF
TRBV4-1 | CASSQDGNTGELFF
TRBV30 | CAWSTPGASGANVLTF
TRBV7-6 | CASSLDLPGINTEAFF
TRBV6-2/TRBV6-3 | CASSPWGEDTGELFF
TRBV20-1 | CSARDPAGLQETQYF
TRBV6-1 | CASSDGGRGDTQYF
TRBV11-3 | CASSPDYFTGELFF
TRBV5-1 | CASRGQTLNEKLFF
TRBV6-5 | CASRREGSGSYEQYF
TRBV7-2 | CASSSSLGAGGTQYF
TRBV10-3 | CAIRPTDSVIEQYF
TRBV4-2 | CASSYATVGETQYF
TRBV5-5 | CASSFSIGQGDTEAFF
TRBV7-6 | CASSSWRANTEAFF
TRBV5-1 | CASVGDGQGGTEAFF
TRBV6-1 | CASTQGTSGNNEQFF
TRBV6-5 | CASRVTRGEQPQHF
TRBV12-5 | CASGLRADNEQFF
TRBV2 | CASSPYYEQYF
TRBV12-3/TRBV12-4 | CASSQDRQYGYTF
TRBV29-1 | CSVERQGAGYTF
TRBV27 | CASSPRGGGNTGELFF
TRBV5-6 | CASSLGLTQETQYF
TRBV20-1 | CSARDGQGALQPQHF
TRBV6-2/TRBV6-3 | CASRRQGTETQYF